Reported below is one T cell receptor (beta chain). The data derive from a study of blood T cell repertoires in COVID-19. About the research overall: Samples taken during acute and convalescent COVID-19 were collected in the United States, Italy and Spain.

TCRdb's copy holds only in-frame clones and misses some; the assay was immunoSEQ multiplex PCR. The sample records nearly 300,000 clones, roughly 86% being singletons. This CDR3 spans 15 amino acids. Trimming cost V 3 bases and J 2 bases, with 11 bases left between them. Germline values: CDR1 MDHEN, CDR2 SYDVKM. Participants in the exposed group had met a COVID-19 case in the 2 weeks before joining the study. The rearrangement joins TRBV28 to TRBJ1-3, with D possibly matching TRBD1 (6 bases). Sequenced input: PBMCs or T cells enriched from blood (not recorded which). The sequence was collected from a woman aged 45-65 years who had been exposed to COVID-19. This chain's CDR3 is CASSFSTGTGNTIYF. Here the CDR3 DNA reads TGTGCCAGCAGTTTCTCTACAGGGACTGGAAACACCATATATTTT.